The 6 T cell receptor beta chains below all came from one sample that was sequenced in a study of blood T cell repertoires in COVID-19. Clones were read by immunoSEQ multiplex PCR, and TCRdb kept only the in-frame ones, dropping some. Altogether roughly 150,000 clones are present, about 79% being singletons, with the ten largest covering roughly 6.8%. The sample was peripheral blood. The receptors were sampled from a woman aged 50 to 60 in a cohort sampled during active or convalescent COVID-19.

This clone was seen just once. The V and J genes are TRBV2 and TRBJ1-5; no definite D call. The V and J ends lost 7 bases and 9 bases respectively, with 16 bases between them. The length of the CDR3 is 13 residues. Germline CDR1 SNHLY, CDR2 FYNNEI. CDR3 amino acids: CASISGPIGPQHF. The CDR3, as DNA: TGTGCCAGCATCTCAGGTCCAATTGGGCCCCAGCATTTT.

CDR3 in amino acids: CASSQLAEEQFF. In DNA, the CDR3 is TGTGCCAGCAGCCAACTAGCGGAGGAGCAGTTCTTC. V and J are TRBV3-1 (or the pseudogene TRBV3-2) and TRBJ2-1; 7 bases are shared with TRBD2. V gave up 2 bases and J gave up 10 bases; unmatched junction bases: 2. The length of the CDR3 is 12 residues. The germline V gene has CDR1 LGHDT and CDR2 YNNKEL (reference sequence).

The CDR3 sequence is CASSISLAGAYYNEQFF. The CDR3 coding sequence is TGTGCCAGTAGTATTTCTCTAGCGGGGGCTTATTACAATGAGCAGTTCTTC. J is TRBJ2-1 and V is TRBV19, with TRBD2 matching over 10 bases. Germline V gene data show CDR1 as LNHDA and CDR2 as SQIVND (reference sequence). The V gene end was trimmed by 3 bases and the J gene end by 4 bases; junction bases not matched to a gene: 9. The CDR3 length is 17 residues.

V and J are TRBV29-1 and TRBJ2-4; D call uncertain. Germline V lookup: CDR1 SQVTM, CDR2 ANQGSEA. Trimming shortened V by 6 bases and J by 1 base, and 16 bases separated the two germline ends. This CDR3 contains 15 residues. For the CDR3, the DNA is TGCAGCGTAGCACAAACATCCGGGGCCAAAAACATTCAGTACTTC. Amino acids: CSVAQTSGAKNIQYF.

The J gene is TRBJ1-1, the V gene TRBV19, with 7 bases matching TRBD1. After removal of 8 bases from V and 4 bases from J, the junction contained 13 bases not matched to a gene. Germline-derived CDR1 and CDR2 are LNHDA and SQIVND (reference sequence). There are 15 residues in the CDR3. The CDR3, as DNA: TGTGCCAGTGCGACGCGTCCGGACAGGCTCACTGAAGCTTTCTTT. Its protein product is CASATRPDRLTEAFF. Variable domain in full (rest from reference TRBV19 and TRBJ1-1): DGGITQSPKYLFRKEGQNVTLSCEQNLNHDAMYWYRQDPGQGLRLIYYSQIVNDFQKGDIAEGYSVSREKKESFPLTVTSAQKNPTAFYLCASATRPDRLTEAFFGQGTRLTVV.

V usage is TRBV9 and J usage is TRBJ1-5; D not certain. The CDR3 loop spans 15 amino acids. CDR1 is SGDLS and CDR2 is YYNGEE in the germline V gene. Trimming cost V 0 bases and J 0 bases, with 7 bases left between them. This chain's CDR3 is CASSVAGNSNQPQHF. As DNA, the CDR3 is TGTGCCAGCAGCGTAGCAGGAAATAGCAATCAGCCCCAGCATTTT.